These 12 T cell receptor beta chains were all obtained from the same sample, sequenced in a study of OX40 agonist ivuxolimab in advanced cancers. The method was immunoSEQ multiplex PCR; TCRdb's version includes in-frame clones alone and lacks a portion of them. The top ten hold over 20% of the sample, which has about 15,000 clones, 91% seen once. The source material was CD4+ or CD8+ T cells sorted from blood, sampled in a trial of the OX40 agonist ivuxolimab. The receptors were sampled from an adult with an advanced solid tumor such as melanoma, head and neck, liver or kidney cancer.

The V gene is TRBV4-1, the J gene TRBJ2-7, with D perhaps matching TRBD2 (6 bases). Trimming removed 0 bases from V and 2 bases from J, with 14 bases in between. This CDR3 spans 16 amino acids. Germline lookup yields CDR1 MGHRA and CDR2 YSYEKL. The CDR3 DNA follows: TGCGCCAGCAGCCAAGAGGAAGTAGCGGAGACCTACGAGCAGTACTTC. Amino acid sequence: CASSQEEVAETYEQYF.

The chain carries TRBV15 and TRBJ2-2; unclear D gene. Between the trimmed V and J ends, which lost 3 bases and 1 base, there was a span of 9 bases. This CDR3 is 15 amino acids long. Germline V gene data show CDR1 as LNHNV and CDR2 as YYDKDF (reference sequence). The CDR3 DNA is TGTGCCACCAGCAGCGCCAGCTGGAACACCGGGGAGCTGTTTTTT. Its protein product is CATSSASWNTGELFF.

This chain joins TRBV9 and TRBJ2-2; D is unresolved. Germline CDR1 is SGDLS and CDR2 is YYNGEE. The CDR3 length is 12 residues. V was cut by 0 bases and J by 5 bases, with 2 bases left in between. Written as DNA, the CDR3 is TGTGCCAGCAGCGTAGATACCGGGGAGCTGTTTTTT. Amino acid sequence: CASSVDTGELFF.

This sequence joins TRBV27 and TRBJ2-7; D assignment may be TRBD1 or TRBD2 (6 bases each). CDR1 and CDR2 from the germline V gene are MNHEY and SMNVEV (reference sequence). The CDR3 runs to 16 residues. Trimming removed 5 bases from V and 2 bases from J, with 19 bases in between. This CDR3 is CASSPSRGEETYEQYF. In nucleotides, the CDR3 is TGTGCCAGCAGTCCTTCGAGGGGGGAGGAAACCTACGAGCAGTACTTC.

The CDR3 spells CASSYASNFNTEAFF. The DNA for the CDR3 is TGTGCCAGCAGTTACGCGTCAAATTTTAACACTGAAGCTTTCTTT. The V gene is TRBV6-5, the J gene TRBJ1-1, with D uncertain. Germline CDR1 reads MNHEY; CDR2 reads SVGAGI. V gave up 2 bases and J gave up 2 bases, with 12 bases separating them. This CDR3 contains 15 residues.

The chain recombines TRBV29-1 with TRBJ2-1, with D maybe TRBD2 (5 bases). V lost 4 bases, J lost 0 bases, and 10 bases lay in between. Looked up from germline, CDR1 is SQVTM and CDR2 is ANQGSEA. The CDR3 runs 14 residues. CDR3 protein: CSVVERSSYNEQFF. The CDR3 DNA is TGCAGCGTTGTTGAGCGGAGCTCCTACAATGAGCAGTTCTTC.

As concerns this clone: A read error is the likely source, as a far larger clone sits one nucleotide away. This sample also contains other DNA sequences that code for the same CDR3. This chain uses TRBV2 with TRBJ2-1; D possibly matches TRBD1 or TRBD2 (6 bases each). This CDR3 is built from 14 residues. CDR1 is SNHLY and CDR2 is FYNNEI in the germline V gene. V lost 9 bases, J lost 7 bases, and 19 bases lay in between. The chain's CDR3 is CASTAGQGWNEQFF. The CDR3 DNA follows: TGTGCCAGTACCGCGGGACAAGGATGGAATGAGCAGTTCTTC.

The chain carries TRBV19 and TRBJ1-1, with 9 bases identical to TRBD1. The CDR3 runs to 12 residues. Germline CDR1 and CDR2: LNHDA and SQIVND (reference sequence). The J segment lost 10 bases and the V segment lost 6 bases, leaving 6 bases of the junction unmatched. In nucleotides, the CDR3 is TGTGCCAGTAGGCGAACGACAGGGGGAGCTTTCTTT. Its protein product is CASRRTTGGAFF.

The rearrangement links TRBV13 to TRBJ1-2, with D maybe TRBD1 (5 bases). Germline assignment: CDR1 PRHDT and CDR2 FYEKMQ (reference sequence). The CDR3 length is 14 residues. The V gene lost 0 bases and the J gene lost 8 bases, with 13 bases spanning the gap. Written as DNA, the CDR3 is TGTGCCAGCAGCTTAGGGGCAGGGTGGGGCGGCTACACCTTC. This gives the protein CASSLGAGWGGYTF.

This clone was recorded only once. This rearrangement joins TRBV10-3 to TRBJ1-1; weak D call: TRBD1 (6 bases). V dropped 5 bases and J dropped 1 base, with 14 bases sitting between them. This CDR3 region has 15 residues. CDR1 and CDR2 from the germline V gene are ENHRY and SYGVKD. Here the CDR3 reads CAISRAGVGNTEAFF. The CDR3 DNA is TGTGCCATCAGTCGGGCAGGGGTAGGGAACACTGAAGCTTTCTTT.

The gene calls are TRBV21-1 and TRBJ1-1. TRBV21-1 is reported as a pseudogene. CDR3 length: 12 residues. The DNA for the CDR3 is TGTGCCAATCCCCGGGGCGCGGCTGAAGCTTTCTTT. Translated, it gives CANPRGAAEAFF.

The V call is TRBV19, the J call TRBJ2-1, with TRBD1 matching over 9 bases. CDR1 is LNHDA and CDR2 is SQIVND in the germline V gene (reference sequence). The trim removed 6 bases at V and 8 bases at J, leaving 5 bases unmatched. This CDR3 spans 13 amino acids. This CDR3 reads CASRGQGIDEQFF. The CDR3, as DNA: TGTGCCAGTAGAGGACAGGGGATCGATGAGCAGTTCTTC.